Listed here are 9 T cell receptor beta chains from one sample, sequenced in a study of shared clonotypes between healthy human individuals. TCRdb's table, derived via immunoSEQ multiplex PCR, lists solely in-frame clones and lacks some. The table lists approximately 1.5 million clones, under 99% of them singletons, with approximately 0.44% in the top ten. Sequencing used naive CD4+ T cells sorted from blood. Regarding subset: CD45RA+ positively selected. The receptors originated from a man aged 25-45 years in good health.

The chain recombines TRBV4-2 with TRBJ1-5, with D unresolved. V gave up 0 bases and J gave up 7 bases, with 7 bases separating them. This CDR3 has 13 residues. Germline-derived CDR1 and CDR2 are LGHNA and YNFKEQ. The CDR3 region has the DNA TGTGCCAGCAGCCAAGATGTAAACCAGCCCCAGCATTTT. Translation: CASSQDVNQPQHF.

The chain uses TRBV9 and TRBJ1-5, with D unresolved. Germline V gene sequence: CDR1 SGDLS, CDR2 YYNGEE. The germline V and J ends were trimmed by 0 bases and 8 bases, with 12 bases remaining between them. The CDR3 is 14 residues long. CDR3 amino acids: CASSVVPGREPQHF. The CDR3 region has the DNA TGTGCCAGCAGCGTAGTTCCGGGGAGGGAGCCCCAGCATTTT.

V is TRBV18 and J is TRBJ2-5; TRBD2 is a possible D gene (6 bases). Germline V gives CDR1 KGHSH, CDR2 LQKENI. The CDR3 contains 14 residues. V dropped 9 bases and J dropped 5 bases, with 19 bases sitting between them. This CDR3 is CASSRERFGETQYF. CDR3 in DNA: TGTGCCAGTTCCCGGGAGCGGTTCGGGGAGACCCAGTACTTC.

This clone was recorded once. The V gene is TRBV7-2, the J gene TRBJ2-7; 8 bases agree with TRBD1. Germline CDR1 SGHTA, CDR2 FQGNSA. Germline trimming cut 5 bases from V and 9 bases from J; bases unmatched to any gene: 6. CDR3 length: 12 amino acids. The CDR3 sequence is CASSRYRGTQYF. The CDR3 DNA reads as TGTGCCAGCAGCCGGTACAGGGGGACGCAGTACTTC.

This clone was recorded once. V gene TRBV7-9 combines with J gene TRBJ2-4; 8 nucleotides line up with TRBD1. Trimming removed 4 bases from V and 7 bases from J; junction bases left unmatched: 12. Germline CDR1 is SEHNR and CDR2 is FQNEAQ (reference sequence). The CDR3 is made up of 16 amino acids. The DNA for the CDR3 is TGTGCCAGCAGCTCGGCGGCAGGGGGCTTGGGGAACATTCAGTACTTC. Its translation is CASSSAAGGLGNIQYF.

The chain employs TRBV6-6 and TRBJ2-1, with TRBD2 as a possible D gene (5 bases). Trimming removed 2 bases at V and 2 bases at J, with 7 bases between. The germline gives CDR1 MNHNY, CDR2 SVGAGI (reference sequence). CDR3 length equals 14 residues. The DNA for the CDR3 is TGTGCCAGCAGTTACGGCGGGCCCTACAATGAGCAGTTCTTC. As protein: CASSYGGPYNEQFF.

The CDR3 DNA sequence: TGCGCCAGCAGCCAAGGCACAACGAACACCGGGGAGCTGTTTTTT. The encoded protein is CASSQGTTNTGELFF. The rearrangement links TRBV4-3 to TRBJ2-2; no definite D call. The CDR3 runs to 15 residues. CDR1 LGHNA and CDR2 YSLEER come from the germline V gene. The ends were cut back, 1 base at V and 0 bases at J, with 6 bases in the middle.

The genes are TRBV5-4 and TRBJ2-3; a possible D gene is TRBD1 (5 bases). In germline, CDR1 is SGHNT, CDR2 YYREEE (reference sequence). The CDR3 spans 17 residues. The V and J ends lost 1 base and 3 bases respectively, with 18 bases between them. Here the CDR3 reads CASSLTGRQWTTDTQYF. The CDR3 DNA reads TGTGCCAGCAGCTTGACAGGTCGGCAATGGACGACAGATACGCAGTATTTT.

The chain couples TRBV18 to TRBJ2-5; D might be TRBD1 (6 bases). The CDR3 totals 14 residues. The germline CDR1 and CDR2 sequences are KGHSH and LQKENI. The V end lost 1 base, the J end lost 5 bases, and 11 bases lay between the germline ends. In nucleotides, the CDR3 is TGTGCCAGCTCACCACAACAGGGCTGGGAGACCCAGTACTTC. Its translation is CASSPQQGWETQYF.